This T cell receptor (beta chain) comes out of a study of T-cell reconstitution after alpha-beta-depleted transplantation in children. The CDR3 extends over 16 amino acids. Germline V gene sequence: CDR1 LGHDT, CDR2 YNNKEL (reference sequence). With 3 bases removed from V and 2 bases from J, the gap between germline ends came to 17 bases. This clonotype was detected many times. Its antigen is currently unknown. Using unique molecular identifiers, the investigators prepared the TCRbeta library. TCRdb reprocessed the PCR reads via MiXCR and lists one record per CDR3 protein. The sample shows around 450,000 distinct CDR3 sequences, roughly a tenth of them seen only once. General study points: The origin of high day-60 TCRbeta diversity in some patients lay in surviving recipient T cells and thymic progenitors.

This TCR was sampled from a child aged 2-15 years with inherited bone marrow failure, due to receive a stem cell transplant. Source: PBMCs, taken before TCRalphabeta/CD19-depleted stem cell transplant. The chain carries TRBV3-1 and TRBJ2-7; D gene ambiguous. The CDR3 loop reads CASSHPRSRRTYEQYF. In DNA form, the CDR3 reads TGTGCCAGCAGCCACCCCCGCAGTCGTAGGACCTACGAGCAGTACTTC.